These T cell receptor beta chains were read from a single sample in a study of shared clonotypes between healthy human individuals. Sequenced by immunoSEQ multiplex PCR; TCRdb stores in-frame clones only, minus some. The table includes roughly 1 million clones, around four fifths detected once. Sequences were obtained from memory CD4+ T cells sorted from blood. These receptors were taken from a man aged 18 to 29 in good health. CDR3s include the opening cysteine and the closing phenylalanine or tryptophan. Each record gives: V gene, CDR3 length, D gene, CDR3 protein. D genes are given only for firm matches.

TRBV5-1	14	NA	CASSAREYTDTQYF
TRBV2	14	NA	CASALSARDSPLHF
TRBV5-1	13	NA	CASSAQYQETQYF
TRBV7-2	14	NA	CASSVQVLTGELFF
TRBV10-3	13	NA	CAIRKDSNQPQHF
TRBV11-2	15	NA	CASSPPVATGNTIYF
TRBV30	14	TRBD1	CALQNRGLNTEAFF
TRBV28	15	NA	CASRERTASNSPLHF
TRBV2	15	TRBD1	CASLPTGGNNQPQHF
TRBV10-1	14	NA	CASSESGASYEQYF
TRBV7-3	15	NA	CASSSRGSGANVLTF
TRBV2	14	NA	CASTQTSVTGELFF
TRBV28	16	TRBD1	CASRIGTAGSNQPQHF
TRBV5-1	13	NA	CASSLKPYNEQFF
TRBV9	15	NA	CASSTRTWSTGELFF
TRBV20-1	11	TRBD1	CSAMGQWKLFF
TRBV5-8	13	NA	CASSLSGANVLTF
TRBV5-5	15	NA	CASSPQDTYNSPLHF
TRBV30	13	NA	CAWTPQVGTEAFF
TRBV5-1	16	TRBD1	CASDRTGTPTNEKLFF
TRBV2	18	NA	CASRKEGTIVSGANVLTF
TRBV30	11	NA	CAWMINSPLHF
TRBV7-2	15	TRBD2	CASSLSGGISNEQFF
TRBV28	15	TRBD1	CASSSGQGRAGELFF
TRBV19	14	NA	CASRGRQVTGELFF
TRBV9	15	TRBD1	CASSLRTGGADTQYF
TRBV7-9	15	NA	CASSPGGRNTDTQYF
TRBV19	15	NA	CASTLQPGTYNEQFF
TRBV4-1	14	TRBD2	CASSQGEGTDTQYF
TRBV9	16	TRBD2	CASSGGAGSSYNEQFF
TRBV7-2	13	NA	CASSLGHIYEQYF
TRBV29-1	12	TRBD2	CSVASGANEQFF
TRBV4-1	16	NA	CASPPWALLSNQPQHF
TRBV7-2	13	NA	CASSLVLSNEQFF
TRBV28	16	NA	CASRSLGRQSDYEQYF
TRBV6-1	15	NA	CASYLGQSSYNEQFF
TRBV7-9	16	TRBD2	CASSLLLAGDRNEQFF
TRBV28	15	NA	CASSSQFFNYNEQFF
TRBV5-5	15	TRBD1	CASSLGATGIQPQHF
TRBV5-1	16	TRBD2	CASSLGGTLTQGEQYF
TRBV7-2	15	NA	CASSPRDPRYNEQFF
TRBV6-1	12	TRBD1	CASSVRGQRAFF
TRBV19	14	TRBD1	CASGTALNTGELFF
TRBV2	11	NA	CASSGMNTQYF
TRBV19	16	TRBD1	CASRRTGGGGNQPQHF
TRBV6-1	13	NA	CASSELTGASLHF
TRBV10-2	16	TRBD1	CASSEPTGARNTEAFF
TRBV4-1	12	TRBD1	CASSQDPGDRGF
TRBV18	15	NA	CASSPPSGSSYEQYF
TRBV11-2	13	NA	CATTGLSNNEQFF
TRBV10-1	19	TRBD2	CASSEPGLAVTSGANVLTF
TRBV19	15	NA	CASSWSDYSNQPQHF
TRBV18	12	NA	CASSQSAYEQYF
TRBV6-1	15	NA	CASSGPAANTGELFF
TRBV14	10	NA	CASSRRELKF
TRBV30	15	NA	CAWSVLGYGTGEQYF
TRBV18	11	NA	CASTTGYEQYF
TRBV29-1	10	NA	CSVEVGGYTF
TRBV27	17	TRBD1	CASSLMRTGTGAYEQYF
TRBV5-1	12	NA	CASRSGGDTQYF